This is a list of T cell receptor beta chains from one sample in a study of blood T cell repertoires in COVID-19. Some clones are missing from TCRdb's copy, which holds only in-frame ones; the method was immunoSEQ multiplex PCR. The sample includes approximately 12,000 clones, around 73% of them seen just once. Sequencing used peripheral blood. These receptors all come from a human donor in a cohort sampled during active COVID-19. Each CDR3 is given with its conserved first and last residue. D genes are given only for firm matches. Clone sizes are given selectively: once, few, many, or a class where the clone is expanded.

v_gene	j_gene	abundance	d_gene	CDR3nt	CDR3aa
TRBV7-3	TRBJ1-2	-	TRBD1	TGTGCCAGCAGCTTAACGGGGACAGGGTGGTATGGCTACACCTTC	CASSLTGTGWYGYTF
TRBV7-2	TRBJ1-3	-	-	TGTGCCAGCAGCTCCCTCGGGGGGATAGGACGAAACACCATATATTTT	CASSSLGGIGRNTIYF
TRBV28	TRBJ2-3	-	TRBD2	TGTGCCAGCAGTCTAGCGGGATCAAGCACAGATACGCAGTATTTT	CASSLAGSSTDTQYF
TRBV28	TRBJ2-7	-	TRBD2	TGTGCCAGCAGTTTAAGCGGGAGGTTACGCTACGAGCAGTACTTC	CASSLSGRLRYEQYF
TRBV28	TRBJ2-1	-	TRBD2	TGTGCCAGCAGTTTTTCCGGGAGGGCCGGAAATGAGCAGTTCTTC	CASSFSGRAGNEQFF
TRBV2	TRBJ2-3	-	-	TGTGCCAGCAAAGCTAGCGTTAGCACAGATACGCAGTATTTT	CASKASVSTDTQYF
TRBV7-9	TRBJ2-7	few	TRBD2	TGTGCCAGCAGCTACCGACTAGCGGGAGGCCCTTCTCCATACGAGCAGTACTTC	CASSYRLAGGPSPYEQYF
TRBV5-6	TRBJ2-7	-	TRBD2	TGTGCCAGCAGCTTGGTTGGTAGCGGGGCTGGCACCTACGAGCAGTACTTC	CASSLVGSGAGTYEQYF
TRBV7-8	TRBJ2-7	few	-	TGTGCCAGCAGCCATAGCCGGGGATACGAGCAGTACTTC	CASSHSRGYEQYF
TRBV5-5	TRBJ2-5	-	-	TGTGCCAGCAGCTTGGAACAGGTCCAAGAGACCCAGTACTTC	CASSLEQVQETQYF
TRBV7-9	TRBJ2-2	few	-	TGTGCCAGCAGCTCGACAGGGAACACCGGGGAGCTGTTTTTT	CASSSTGNTGELFF
TRBV19	TRBJ1-2	-	-	TGTGCCAGTAGTATCACGCAGGGTAGTGGCTACACCTTC	CASSITQGSGYTF
TRBV6-5	TRBJ1-1	-	-	TGTGCCAGCAGCCCCCTCCGGGGCACTGAAGCTTTCTTT	CASSPLRGTEAFF
TRBV6-5	TRBJ2-2	few	TRBD2	TGTGCCAGCAGTTACGATTCGCTAGCGGGAGGCGGGGAGCTGTTTTTT	CASSYDSLAGGGELFF
TRBV5-5	TRBJ2-3	-	-	TGTGCCAGCAGACAAAACAGGGTTGGAACAGATACGCAGTATTTT	CASRQNRVGTDTQYF
TRBV9	TRBJ1-2	-	-	TGTGCCAGCAGCGTACAAGGGGTTAACTATGGCTACACCTTC	CASSVQGVNYGYTF
TRBV6-1	TRBJ1-5	-	-	TGTGCCAGCAGTGACAAGGACAGACACATGGGGGGCAATCAGCCCCAGCATTTT	CASSDKDRHMGGNQPQHF
TRBV20-1	TRBJ2-1	-	-	TGCAGTGCTAGTGGGTTGCGGGGCTCCTACAATGAGCAGTTCTTC	CSASGLRGSYNEQFF
TRBV2	TRBJ1-1	-	-	TGTGCCAGCAGTGTAAGAGAGAACACTGAAGCTTTCTTT	CASSVRENTEAFF
TRBV23-1	TRBJ1-2	-	TRBD1	TGCGCCAGCAGTCAATCCGGGACAGGGGACAATGGCTACACCTTC	CASSQSGTGDNGYTF
TRBV5-1	TRBJ2-7	-	-	TGCGCCAGCAGCTTGGGTCGCTCCTACGAGCAGTACTTC	CASSLGRSYEQYF
TRBV4-3	TRBJ1-2	few	TRBD1	TGCGCCAGCAGCCAGCTCTCGGACAGGGGGGACTATGGCTACACCTTC	CASSQLSDRGDYGYTF
TRBV7-3	TRBJ1-1	-	-	TGTGCCAGCAGCTTAATGCAGGGGACTGAAGCTTTCTTT	CASSLMQGTEAFF
TRBV5-1	TRBJ2-1	-	-	TGCGCCAGCCGCTCCCGCGACAGTTACAATGAGCAGTTCTTC	CASRSRDSYNEQFF
TRBV20-1	TRBJ2-3	few	-	TGCAGTGCTAGTCCCCCAGGGACAGATACGCAGTATTTT	CSASPPGTDTQYF
TRBV19	TRBJ1-5	-	-	TGTGCCAGTAGTGTAGGGGGGCGCCGTGGCAATCAGCCCCAGCATTTT	CASSVGGRRGNQPQHF
TRBV2	TRBJ2-3	-	-	TGTGCCAGCAGTGAAGAGAAAACGGGAAGCTTCACAGATACGCAGTATTTT	CASSEEKTGSFTDTQYF
TRBV5-6	TRBJ2-1	-	-	TGTGCCAGCAGCGGGGACTTAGACGTTTACAATGAGCAGTTCTTC	CASSGDLDVYNEQFF
TRBV7-3	TRBJ2-1	-	TRBD2	TGTGCCAGCAGCCTGGGAGGGAGAGCATACAATGAGCAGTTCTTC	CASSLGGRAYNEQFF
TRBV20-1	TRBJ1-6	-	-	TGCAGTGCTAGTACTGCTTATAATTCACCCCTCCACTTT	CSASTAYNSPLHF
TRBV4-2	TRBJ2-7	-	-	TGTGCCAGCAGCCTTTACGACAGCTACGAGCAGTACTTC	CASSLYDSYEQYF
TRBV18	TRBJ1-5	-	-	TGTGCCAGCTCACCGACGGGGGACAATCAGCCCCAGCATTTT	CASSPTGDNQPQHF
TRBV15	TRBJ2-5	-	TRBD1	TGTGCCACCAGCAGCTTTTCGGGACAGGGGCCTCGGGAGACCCAGTACTTC	CATSSFSGQGPRETQYF
TRBV6-5	TRBJ2-3	-	TRBD1	TGTGCCAGCAGGAGGACAGGCGTGGGGAATACGCAGTATTTT	CASRRTGVGNTQYF
TRBV13	TRBJ2-3	many	TRBD2	TGTGCCAGCAGCACTCCCCTAGCGGGGACAGATACGCAGTATTTT	CASSTPLAGTDTQYF
TRBV7-2	TRBJ2-5	-	TRBD2	TGTGCCAGCAGCACCACTAGCGGGAGTCGTGAGACCCAGTACTTC	CASSTTSGSRETQYF
TRBV7-9	TRBJ2-3	-	-	TGTGCCAGCAGCTCCCGGGGTCCAGATACGCAGTATTTT	CASSSRGPDTQYF
TRBV18	TRBJ2-1	-	TRBD2	TGTGCCAGCTCACCCTTAGCGGGGGGGGGCAATGAGCAGTTCTTC	CASSPLAGGGNEQFF
TRBV19	TRBJ1-4	few	TRBD1	TGTGCCAGTAGTGGGACAGCTGCAACTAATGAAAAACTGTTTTTT	CASSGTAATNEKLFF
TRBV6-2/TRBV6-3	TRBJ2-7	-	-	TGTGCCAGCGGCCCCGTTGTGGACCCCGTTGTCCCGGGGGAGCAGTACTTC	CASGPVVDPVVPGEQYF
TRBV5-1	TRBJ2-7	once	-	TGCGCCAGCAGCTTGGCCGGGGGAACCTACGAGCAGTACTTC	CASSLAGGTYEQYF
TRBV19	TRBJ2-5	-	TRBD1	TGTGCCAGTAGTACTAAGTCCGGGACAGGGGGCCAGACCCAGTACTTC	CASSTKSGTGGQTQYF
TRBV28	TRBJ2-7	-	TRBD2	TGTGCCAGCAGCCGGGGGGGCTCGAGGTACGAGCAGTACTTC	CASSRGGSRYEQYF
TRBV18	TRBJ1-1	-	TRBD1	TGTGCCAGCTCACTTCCCGGGACAGGGAGGGGGAATGAAGCTTTCTTT	CASSLPGTGRGNEAFF
TRBV7-2	TRBJ2-7	few	TRBD1	TGTGCCAGCAGCCCACAGGGGGGTACCTACGAGCAGTACTTC	CASSPQGGTYEQYF
TRBV11-3	TRBJ2-2	-	TRBD2	TGTGCCAGCAGCTCTAGCGGGAGGGATACCGGGGAGCTGTTTTTT	CASSSSGRDTGELFF
TRBV27	TRBJ1-6	-	TRBD1	TGTGCCAGCAGTCCCAGGACAGGTAGCCCCTATAATTCACCCCTCCACTTT	CASSPRTGSPYNSPLHF
TRBV7-2	TRBJ2-1	once	TRBD2	TGTGCCAGCAGCTCCCCGCGGACTAGGTGGGGTGAGCAGTTCTTC	CASSSPRTRWGEQFF
TRBV3-1/TRBV3-2	TRBJ2-7	few	TRBD1	TGTGCCAGCAGCCGGGCCGGGACAGTTTACGAGCAGTACTTC	CASSRAGTVYEQYF
TRBV28	TRBJ2-7	many	-	TGTGCCAGCAGTACCCGGGACTACGAGCAGTACTTC	CASSTRDYEQYF
TRBV30	TRBJ1-5	-	-	TGTGCCTGGAGCTCCGGCAGCGGCAATCAGCCCCAGCATTTT	CAWSSGSGNQPQHF